The 7 T cell receptor beta chains reported below all come from one sample, sequenced in a study of cytotoxic CD8 clonotypes in ibrutinib-treated CLL. Data came from immunoSEQ multiplex PCR; TCRdb stores just in-frame clones and leaves some out. The sample shows fewer than 400,000 clones, over 60% of them seen only once. The sequenced sample was PBMCs, obtained after 36 months of ibrutinib treatment. These receptors were taken from a human donor with chronic lymphocytic leukemia.

The chain is built from TRBV6-6 and TRBJ1-2; unclear D gene. CDR3 length: 14 amino acids. V lost 5 bases and J lost 7, with 17 bases in between. CDR1 is MNHNY, CDR2 SVGAGI, per germline (reference sequence). The CDR3 loop reads CASSADRGTGGYTF. The CDR3, as DNA: TGTGCCAGCAGTGCCGACCGGGGAACGGGTGGCTACACCTTC.

This clone was counted between two and nine times. The genes are TRBV9 and TRBJ1-5, with 7 bases identical to TRBD1. This CDR3 has 15 amino acids. The V segment lost 2 bases and the J segment 6 bases; nucleotides outside the gene matches: 8. CDR1 is SGDLS, CDR2 YYNGEE, per germline. The CDR3 reads CASSVGGTARQPQHF. The CDR3 DNA is TGTGCCAGCAGCGTGGGCGGGACAGCTCGTCAGCCCCAGCATTTT. The variable domain in full, with the rest retrieved from reference TRBV9 and TRBJ1-5, is DSGVTQTPKHLITATGQRVTLRCSPRSGDLSVYWYQQSLDQGLQFLIQYYNGEERAKGNILERFSAQQFPDLHSELNLSSLELGDSALYFCASSVGGTARQPQHFGDGTRLSIL.

V gene TRBV7-9 combines with J gene TRBJ1-2; 7 nucleotides align to TRBD1. The ends lost 5 bases at V and 4 bases at J; junction bases unmatched: 4. The CDR3 is made up of 13 amino acids. Germline CDR1 SEHNR, CDR2 FQNEAQ (reference sequence). The DNA for the CDR3 is TGTGCCAGCAGCCGCGGGACAGCCTATGGCTACACCTTC. This codes for CASSRGTAYGYTF.

CDR3 sequence: CASSLVPGQSSGNTIYF. The CDR3 DNA is TGTGCCAGCAGCTTAGTTCCGGGACAGAGCTCTGGAAACACCATATATTTT. The chain recombines TRBV7-9 with TRBJ1-3; 7 nucleotides match TRBD1. From germline, CDR1 is SEHNR and CDR2 FQNEAQ (reference sequence). V lost 1 base and J lost 0; bases outside the gene matches: 6. The CDR3 is made up of 17 amino acids.

CDR3 coding DNA: TGTGCCACCAGCAGGCGGCGGGCCTACGAGCAGTACTTC. It translates to CATSRRRAYEQYF. The genes are TRBV15 and TRBJ2-7; weak D call: TRBD2 (5 bases). The CDR3 has 13 amino acids. The germline CDR1 and CDR2 sequences are LNHNV and YYDKDF (reference sequence). V shed 3 bases and J shed 2 bases, with 8 bases lying between them.

V and J are TRBV5-6 and TRBJ2-1; 7 nucleotides match TRBD1. Germline V gene data show CDR1 as SGHDT and CDR2 as YYEEEE. The V segment lost 5 bases and the J segment 6 bases; nucleotides outside the gene matches: 17. The CDR3 contains 17 residues. The CDR3 region is CASSPGQLRLRGNEQFF. In nucleotides, the CDR3 is TGTGCCAGCAGTCCGGGACAGCTACGCTTGAGGGGCAATGAGCAGTTCTTC.

As concerns this clone: The sample carries other DNA sequences with the same CDR3. The chain combines TRBV9 with TRBJ1-4, with 7 bases aligning to TRBD1. The CDR3 spans 15 residues. Germline V gene lookup returns CDR1 SGDLS and CDR2 YYNGEE. Trimming cost V 4 bases and J 3 bases; bases outside gene matches: 6. CDR3 nucleotide sequence: TGTGCCAGCAGCACCCGACAGGGAGCTAATGAAAAACTGTTTTTT. It yields the protein CASSTRQGANEKLFF.